This TCR beta chain was documented in a study of T cell responses to AZD1222 COVID-19 vaccine (dated by TCRdb to the early 2020s). For the study in its entirety: Because spike-specific TCR depth and breadth did not differ between the two schedules, AZD1222 recipients who got a second dose at roughly 4 weeks were pooled with those who got a second dose at roughly 12 weeks. Trial participants were enrolled by age into subgroups of 18-55, 56-69 and 70-plus years, and roughly 160, 29 and 62 TCR-sequenced participants, respectively, were included in these subgroups. A total of approximately 250 trial participants underwent TCR sequencing, of whom roughly 210 had received two doses of AZD1222 and roughly 26 had received two doses of the MenACWY control vaccine.

The CDR3 regions of human TCRbeta chains were analyzed by immunosequencing. Under the source paper's analysis protocol: Repertoire TCRs were checked for matches against a reference library of SARS-CoV-2-specific TCRs that had been generated using the MIRA antigen-specificity platform. Breadth was defined as the fraction of unique TCRs that were SARS-CoV-2-associated. Depth was defined as the fraction of total T cells that were SARS-CoV-2-associated. Using the MIRA data, each spike-specific TCR was assigned both to the spike region to which the TCR was reactive and to a CD4 or CD8 class. Log10-transformed breadth and depth values were compared by one-way ANOVA with Sidak's multiple comparisons tests. TCRdb retrieved this table from immuneACCESS and kept in-frame rearrangements only. Not all clones are present; in checked studies, unresolved V genes account for under half, and no reason is known for the remainder. D and trimming were read from the DNA, whereas the V and J calls and clone size are those reported in that table. The sample table holds nearly 110,000 clones, of which around 90% were seen once. The ten largest account for 6% to 7% of the sample.

General findings and caveats noted by the study authors: Reportedly, almost half of the unique spike-specific TCRs recognized epitopes lying outside the regions that are mutated in the B.1.351 and B.1.1.7 variants. After two AZD1222 doses, both the breadth and the depth of spike-specific TCRs were significantly higher than at day 0 and than in MenACWY recipients. Conclusions about previously exposed vaccinees are limited, since just a handful of AZD1222 recipients were seropositive for SARS-CoV-2 at baseline. The vaccine-associated CD4 TCRs covered the entire spike protein, and the dominant responses fell in regions 160-218 and 743-854. No day 14 peak-response samples were available, so repertoires were characterized only after the peak T cell response. Participants were mostly white British, with more females than males. The authors suggested clonal diversity may have been underestimated. In the small 56-69-year group, the increase in depth fell short of significance, most likely because of low power.

The meaning of the sample's time point label: baseline before first vaccination. The vaccinee samples were drawn from two UK trials, COV001 and COV002, one of which was a single-blind randomized controlled phase 2/3 trial testing AZD1222 (ChAdOx1 nCoV-19) in healthy adults. For TCRbeta chain sequencing, PBMC samples from trial participants were taken at day 0 and at day 28 after the second dose. Points on this clone: Its antigen is currently not known. No qualities accompany the bases; no much larger clone lies one base away.

Here the sequenced sample was peripheral blood, taken on day 0 of AZD1222 vaccination. The receptor's source is an adult in good health.

The DNA sequence is given as TGCGCCAGCAGCGCGGGAGTAAATGAAAAACTGTTTTTT. It is translated as CASSAGVNEKLFF. The sequence links TRBV5-1 to TRBJ1-4, with the D gene not confidently named. CDR1 SGHRS and CDR2 YFSETQ are derived from the germline V gene. V gives up 4 bases and J gives up 5 bases, and the segment between their germline ends measures 9 bases. From the cysteine through the phenylalanine, the CDR3 covers 13 amino acids. Only the CDR3 region is kept as DNA, spanning 39 bases read in frame from base 1.